This TCR beta chain came from a study of blood T cell repertoires in COVID-19. Overall study context: The origin of the acute and convalescent COVID-19 samples was the United States, Italy and Spain. T cells, B-cell-depleted T cells, or PBMCs supplied cDNA or gDNA.

The CDR3 covers 13 residues. Germline CDR1 SNHLY, CDR2 FYNNEI. The V segment lost 6 bases and the J segment 7 bases; nucleotides outside the gene matches: 7. The Seattle patients, enrolled during active infection, were followed longitudinally. In the original processing: The assay estimated nucleated cells by amplifying reference gene primers. TCRdb's table, derived via immunoSEQ multiplex PCR, lists solely in-frame clones and lacks some. Clonal size and the V and J genes are those of that table, whereas D and trimming came from the DNA. The data show roughly 280,000 clones, 88% seen once. Sequenced material: peripheral blood. V is TRBV2 and J is TRBJ1-2; 8 nucleotides agree with TRBD1. The TCR comes from a woman between 25 and 40 years old with COVID-19, enrolled during active disease. CDR3 region: CASRVGQGSGYTF. In DNA, the CDR3 is TGTGCCAGCAGGGTCGGACAGGGAAGTGGCTACACCTTC.